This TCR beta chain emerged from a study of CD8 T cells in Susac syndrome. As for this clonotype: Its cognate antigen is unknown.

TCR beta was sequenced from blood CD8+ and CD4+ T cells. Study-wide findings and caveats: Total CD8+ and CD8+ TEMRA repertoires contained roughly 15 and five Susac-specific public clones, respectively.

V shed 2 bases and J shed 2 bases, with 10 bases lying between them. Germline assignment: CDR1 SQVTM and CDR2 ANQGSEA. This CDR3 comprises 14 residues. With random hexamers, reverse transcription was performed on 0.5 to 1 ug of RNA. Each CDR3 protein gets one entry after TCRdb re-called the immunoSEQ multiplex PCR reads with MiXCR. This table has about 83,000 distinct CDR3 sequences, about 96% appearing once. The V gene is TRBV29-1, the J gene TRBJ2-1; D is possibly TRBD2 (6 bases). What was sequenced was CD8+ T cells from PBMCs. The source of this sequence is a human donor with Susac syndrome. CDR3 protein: CSVESGVPYNEQFF. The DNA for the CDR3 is TGCAGCGTTGAATCGGGGGTGCCCTACAATGAGCAGTTCTTC.